Presented here are 24 T cell receptor beta chains from one specimen sequenced in a study of PD-1 blockade in classical Hodgkin lymphoma. Clones were read by immunoSEQ multiplex PCR, and TCRdb kept only the in-frame ones, dropping some. The data contain about 47,000 clones, around 87% of them seen just once; the ten biggest clones take up roughly 13%. Time point indicated: cycle 4 day 1 (C4D1), after 6 weeks of nivolumab. Relapse was seen in all patients after autologous stem cell transplantation, and brentuximab vedotin exposure was variable. This material consisted of peripheral blood mononuclear cells (PBMCs), taken before the fourth cycle of nivolumab. The receptors were sampled from a human donor with classical Hodgkin lymphoma.

This clone was detected once. This chain links TRBV14 with TRBJ2-1; D might be TRBD2 (5 bases). The V gene lost 4 bases and the J gene lost 0 bases, with 7 bases spanning the gap. Looked up from germline, CDR1 is SGHDN and CDR2 is FVKESK. This CDR3 spans 14 amino acids. In DNA form, the CDR3 reads TGTGCCAGCAGCCTCCGGGACTCCTACAATGAGCAGTTCTTC. This gives the protein CASSLRDSYNEQFF.

The V call is TRBV19, the J call TRBJ2-7; 9 bases agree with TRBD2. The CDR3 has 13 amino acids. Trimming cost V 7 bases and J 5 bases; bases outside gene matches: 6. The germline CDR1 and CDR2 sequences are LNHDA and SQIVND (reference sequence). The CDR3 nucleotides are TGTGCCAGTACCTATAGCGGGAGCCACGAGCAGTACTTC. Protein product: CASTYSGSHEQYF.

CDR3 DNA sequence: TGCGCCAGCGTAGACAGGGTCGGTGACACTGAAGCTTTCTTT. Amino acids: CASVDRVGDTEAFF. J is TRBJ1-1 and V is TRBV10-2; 7 bases fit TRBD1. The CDR3 contains 14 residues. Per germline, CDR1 WSHSY and CDR2 SAAADI. V was pared by 8 bases and J by 3 bases, with 9 bases of the junction left unmatched.

The V and J genes are TRBV11-3 and TRBJ2-1, with a possible D match to TRBD1 (6 bases). The CDR3 length is 17 residues. V lost 4 bases, J lost 4 bases, and 20 bases lay in between. Germline V CDR1 and CDR2: SGHNT, YENEEA. In nucleotides, the CDR3 is TGTGCCAGCAGCTCGTCCCAGGGGATGGGATCATACAATGAGCAGTTCTTC. Residues: CASSSSQGMGSYNEQFF. Full variable domain (outside the CDR3, taken from reference TRBV11-3 and TRBJ2-1): EAGVVQSPRYKIIEKKQPVAFWCNPISGHNTLYWYLQNLGQGPELLIRYENEEAVDDSQLPKDRFSAERLKGVDSTLKIQPAELGDSAVYLCASSSSQGMGSYNEQFFGPGTRLTVL.

This sequence joins TRBV5-1 and TRBJ2-7; TRBD2 agrees at 7 bases. There are 15 residues in the CDR3. Germline CDR1 and CDR2: SGHRS and YFSETQ. V trimming: 3 bases; J trimming: 4 bases; junction bases outside the gene matches: 10. The CDR3 loop is CASSWGGANGYEQYF. The CDR3 DNA is TGCGCCAGCAGCTGGGGGGGAGCTAACGGGTACGAGCAGTACTTC.

V and J are TRBV4-1 and TRBJ2-5, with D perhaps matching TRBD2 (5 bases). CDR3 length: 14 amino acids. V lost 3 bases to trimming and J lost 2 bases, with 10 bases between them. CDR1 and CDR2 (germline): MGHRA, YSYEKL. CDR3: CASSHPGIQETQYF. DNA of the CDR3: TGCGCCAGCAGCCATCCCGGGATACAAGAGACCCAGTACTTC.

This rearrangement joins TRBV6-1 to TRBJ2-7; weak D call: TRBD2 (6 bases). Between the trimmed V and J ends, which lost 2 bases and 3 bases, there was a span of 14 bases. CDR1 MNHNS and CDR2 SASEGT come from the germline V gene. The CDR3 runs 15 residues. The CDR3, as DNA: TGTGCCAGCAGTGAAACAACTAGCCGGCTCTACGAGCAGTACTTC. Residues: CASSETTSRLYEQYF.

This clone has only one observation. The gene calls are TRBV13 and TRBJ2-7, with a possible D match to TRBD2 (5 bases). Trimming stripped 6 bases from V and 6 bases from J, with 12 bases between. The CDR3 length is 12 residues. The germline CDR1 and CDR2 sequences are PRHDT and FYEKMQ (reference sequence). CDR3 DNA sequence: TGTGCCAGCAGGGCCTTGGGAGCCGAGCAGTACTTC. Residues: CASRALGAEQYF.

The chain recombines TRBV2 with TRBJ2-7; TRBD1 agrees at 7 bases. The CDR3 contains 14 residues. Per the germline V gene, CDR1 is SNHLY and CDR2 is FYNNEI. J was trimmed by 1 base and V by 7 bases; bases with no gene match: 7. The CDR3 nucleotides read TGTGCCAGCAAATTGGGACAGACTTCCTACGAGCAGTACTTC. Translation gives CASKLGQTSYEQYF.

This clone showed up just once. This chain joins TRBV4-1 and TRBJ2-3; D gene unclear. This CDR3 region has 15 residues. Per germline, CDR1 MGHRA and CDR2 YSYEKL. V gave up 0 bases and J gave up 0 bases, with 7 bases separating them. The CDR3 here is CASSQENPSTDTQYF. The CDR3 DNA reads as TGCGCCAGCAGCCAAGAAAACCCTAGCACAGATACGCAGTATTTT.

This clone came up a few times. J is TRBJ2-7 and V is TRBV28, with D possibly matching TRBD2 (5 bases). This CDR3 spans 13 amino acids. Germline CDR1 reads MDHEN; CDR2 reads SYDVKM. Trimming removed 4 bases at V and 5 bases at J, with 12 bases between. CDR3 protein: CASSYGELNEQYF. CDR3 nucleotides: TGTGCCAGCAGTTATGGGGAGCTGAACGAGCAGTACTTC.

The chain employs TRBV27 and TRBJ1-1; D remains ambiguous. The V and J ends lost 1 base and 5 bases respectively, with 11 bases between them. CDR3 length: 14 amino acids. Germline V lookup: CDR1 MNHEY, CDR2 SMNVEV (reference sequence). The CDR3 here is CASSLLVPYTEAFF. CDR3 nucleotides: TGTGCCAGCAGTTTATTGGTGCCTTATACTGAAGCTTTCTTT.

The CDR3 here is CASSLVRADVGRDTEAFF. The CDR3 coding sequence is TGTGCCAGCAGCTTAGTAAGGGCTGACGTGGGGAGGGACACTGAAGCTTTCTTT. The gene calls are TRBV7-2 and TRBJ1-1; D remains unclear. The CDR3 is 18 residues long. Germline V lookup: CDR1 SGHTA, CDR2 FQGNSA. V was pared by 1 base and J by 3 bases, with 21 bases between.

The chain carries TRBV5-1 and TRBJ1-2; D may be TRBD1 (6 bases). The CDR3 contains 19 residues. Germline assignment: CDR1 SGHRS and CDR2 YFSETQ. V was pared by 0 bases and J by 0 bases, with 21 bases between. CDR3 DNA sequence: TGCGCCAGCAGCTTGGGGGTCCTCTCGGGCAGGGGAGCTAACTATGGCTACACCTTC. Its translation: CASSLGVLSGRGANYGYTF.

The gene calls are TRBV7-3 and TRBJ2-7; the match to TRBD2 covers 8 bases. Trimming cost V 4 bases and J 4 bases; bases outside gene matches: 27. Germline V gene data show CDR1 as SGHTA and CDR2 as FQGTGA. CDR3 length: 21 amino acids. CDR3: CASSSKTGLAVMGGSTYEQYF. The CDR3 region has the DNA TGTGCCAGCAGCTCAAAGACAGGACTAGCCGTAATGGGCGGGAGTACGTACGAGCAGTACTTC. The complete variable domain, with remaining parts taken from reference TRBV7-3 and TRBJ2-7, reads GAGVSQTPSNKVTEKGKYVELRCDPISGHTALYWYRQSLGQGPEFLIYFQGTGAADDSGLPNDRFFAVRPEGSVSTLKIQRTERGDSAVYLCASSSKTGLAVMGGSTYEQYFGPGTRLTVT.

This rearrangement joins TRBV18 to TRBJ1-2; 7 nucleotides align to TRBD1. After removal of 3 bases from V and 5 bases from J, the junction contained 6 bases not matched to a gene. This CDR3 comprises 14 residues. Germline V lookup: CDR1 KGHSH, CDR2 LQKENI. The chain's CDR3 is CASSPRDSPYGYTF. CDR3 in DNA: TGTGCCAGCTCACCGCGGGACAGCCCATATGGCTACACCTTC.

This chain links TRBV19 with TRBJ1-4; unclear D gene. This CDR3 spans 14 amino acids. Germline CDR1 LNHDA, CDR2 SQIVND (reference sequence). Trimming cost V 5 bases and J 0 bases, with 7 bases left between them. Here the CDR3 reads CASSRPPTNEKLFF. The DNA for the CDR3 is TGTGCCAGTAGTCGACCTCCAACTAATGAAAAACTGTTTTTT.

V and J are TRBV9 and TRBJ2-2; D might be TRBD1 (6 bases). V lost 4 bases to trimming and J lost 0 bases, with 19 bases between them. This CDR3 contains 18 residues. Germline V CDR1 and CDR2: SGDLS, YYNGEE. For the CDR3, the DNA is TGTGCCAGCAGCCTTCCTCCACAGGGTACTACGAACACCGGGGAGCTGTTTTTT. Amino acid sequence: CASSLPPQGTTNTGELFF.

This chain links TRBV2 with TRBJ2-6; no clear D. Germline lookup yields CDR1 SNHLY and CDR2 FYNNEI. V lost 1 base and J 1 base, leaving 14 bases between the germline ends. The CDR3 is 18 residues long. The CDR3 DNA is TGTGCCAGCAGTGAAGGCGACCTTCCGTCTTCTGGGGCCAACGTCCTGACTTTC. Its translation: CASSEGDLPSSGANVLTF.

This chain links TRBV27 with TRBJ2-7; D not certain. From germline, CDR1 is MNHEY and CDR2 SMNVEV (reference sequence). Between the trimmed V and J ends, which lost 5 bases and 2 bases, there was a span of 16 bases. The CDR3 covers 15 residues. CDR3 sequence (DNA): TGTGCCAGCAGTATAAGGTTGGTGACCACCTACGAGCAGTACTTC. Translation: CASSIRLVTTYEQYF.

The rearrangement uses TRBV27 and TRBJ2-2; possible D gene TRBD1, 5 bases. The germline CDR1 and CDR2 sequences are MNHEY and SMNVEV (reference sequence). The CDR3 sequence is 15 residues long. Trimming left V 4 bases short and J 10 bases short, with 19 bases between. The CDR3 nucleotides are TGTGCCAGCAGTTCTCAAGGGCAGGGTAGAAAGGAGCTGTTTTTT. Protein: CASSSQGQGRKELFF.

The CDR3 protein is CANGQGSYEQYF. CDR3 DNA: TGTGCCAACGGACAGGGGTCCTACGAGCAGTACTTC. The V and J genes are TRBV6-1 and TRBJ2-7, with 9 bases fitting TRBD1. Germline CDR1 reads MNHNS; CDR2 reads SASEGT. The length of the CDR3 is 12 residues. V trimming: 10 bases; J trimming: 1 base; junction bases outside the gene matches: 2.

In this sample, this clone turned up once. The chain recombines TRBV7-3 with TRBJ2-7, with D uncertain. V gave up 2 bases and J gave up 2 bases, with 7 bases separating them. CDR3 size: 13 residues. In germline, CDR1 is SGHTA, CDR2 FQGTGA. CDR3: CASSLGHTYEQYF. In DNA form, the CDR3 reads TGTGCCAGCAGCTTAGGCCATACCTACGAGCAGTACTTC.

The rearrangement links TRBV9 to TRBJ2-7; a possible D gene is TRBD2 (6 bases). Trimming took 4 bases from V and 13 from J, leaving 21 bases between them. The CDR3 totals 13 residues. Per germline, CDR1 SGDLS and CDR2 YYNGEE. The CDR3 DNA reads TGTGCCAGCAGCCCCCTAGGGGTGGGGAGGACATACTTC. It codes for CASSPLGVGRTYF.